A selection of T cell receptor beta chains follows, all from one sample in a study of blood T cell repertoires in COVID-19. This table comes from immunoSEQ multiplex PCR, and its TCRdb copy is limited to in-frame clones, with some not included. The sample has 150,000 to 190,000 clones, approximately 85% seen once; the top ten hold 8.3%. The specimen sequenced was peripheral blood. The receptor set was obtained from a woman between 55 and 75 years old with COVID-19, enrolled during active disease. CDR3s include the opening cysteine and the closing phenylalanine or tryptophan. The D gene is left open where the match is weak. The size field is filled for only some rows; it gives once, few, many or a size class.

CASSLSGGYNEQFF | TGTGCCAGCAGCTTAAGCGGGGGTTACAATGAGCAGTTCTTC | TRBV7-2 | TRBD2 | - | TRBJ2-1
CATSDPTSYGTDTQYF | TGTGCCACCAGTGATCCTACTAGCTACGGGACAGATACGCAGTATTTT | TRBV24-1 | - | - | TRBJ2-3
CASSLPGGTEAFF | TGTGCCAGCAGCTTACCAGGGGGCACTGAAGCTTTCTTT | TRBV11-2 | TRBD1 | - | TRBJ1-1
CASSLVPGQGAGELFF | TGTGCCAGCAGCTTAGTCCCGGGACAGGGGGCCGGGGAGCTGTTTTTT | TRBV11-2 | TRBD1 | once | TRBJ2-2
CASSLLGDRYTEAFF | TGTGCCAGCAGCTTGTTGGGCGACAGGTACACTGAAGCTTTCTTT | TRBV5-6 | - | - | TRBJ1-1
CASRMNRGGEPQHF | TGTGCCAGCAGAATGAACAGGGGGGGGGAGCCCCAGCATTTT | TRBV6-5 | TRBD1 | - | TRBJ1-5
CASSPPFGVGSSYEQYF | TGTGCCAGCTCACCACCCTTCGGAGTCGGCAGCTCCTACGAGCAGTACTTC | TRBV18 | - | - | TRBJ2-7
CASSLVGTDNSPLHF | TGTGCCAGCAGCTTGGTAGGGACAGATAATTCACCCCTCCACTTT | TRBV5-6 | TRBD1 | - | TRBJ1-6
CASSLDGGGTEAFF | TGCGCCAGCAGCTTGGACGGGGGAGGCACTGAAGCTTTCTTT | TRBV5-1 | - | - | TRBJ1-1
CASSQQGLANTEAFF | TGTGCCAGCAGCCAACAGGGGCTAGCGAACACTGAAGCTTTCTTT | TRBV3-1/TRBV3-2 | - | - | TRBJ1-1
CASTRGQGRSVTF | TGTGCCAGCACCCGGGGACAGGGTAGGTCTGTTACCTTC | TRBV3-1/TRBV3-2 | TRBD1 | once | TRBJ1-2
CASIAGRGITEAFF | TGTGCCAGTATCGCCGGCAGGGGGATCACTGAAGCTTTCTTT | TRBV19 | TRBD1 | few | TRBJ1-1
CASRNSGSYNEQFF | TGCGCCAGCAGGAATAGCGGCTCCTACAATGAGCAGTTCTTC | TRBV4-1 | - | - | TRBJ2-1
CASSLVLGADTQYF | TGCGCCAGCAGCTTGGTACTAGGCGCAGATACGCAGTATTTT | TRBV5-1 | - | once | TRBJ2-3
CASTQGAYEQYF | TGTGCCAGCACCCAGGGGGCCTACGAGCAGTACTTC | TRBV2 | TRBD1 | once | TRBJ2-7
CASSLTQGPIEAFF | TGTGCCAGCAGCTTAACACAGGGGCCTATTGAAGCTTTCTTT | TRBV11-2 | TRBD1 | - | TRBJ1-1
CASREDEGLYTEAFF | TGCGCCAGCAGGGAAGACGAGGGTTTGTACACTGAAGCTTTCTTT | TRBV5-1 | - | - | TRBJ1-1
CASSRKPNTEAFF | TGTGCCAGCAGTAGAAAACCCAACACTGAAGCTTTCTTT | TRBV14 | - | - | TRBJ1-1
CAILSAGVGTEAFF | TGTGCCATCCTGAGCGCGGGGGTCGGCACTGAAGCTTTCTTT | TRBV6-5 | - | many | TRBJ1-1
CASSRQGMGADTQYF | TGCGCCAGCAGCCGACAGGGGATGGGGGCAGATACGCAGTATTTT | TRBV5-1 | TRBD1 | - | TRBJ2-3
CSAESPGEGFF | TGCAGCGCCGAAAGTCCCGGGGAGGGGTTCTTC | TRBV29-1 | TRBD2 | - | TRBJ2-1
CASSQGISGRSEQFF | TGTGCCAGCAGCCAAGGGATTAGCGGGAGGAGTGAGCAGTTCTTC | TRBV3-1/TRBV3-2 | TRBD2 | - | TRBJ2-1
CASRGSRDDQPQHF | TGCGCCAGCAGGGGCTCCAGGGATGATCAGCCCCAGCATTTT | TRBV4-1 | - | - | TRBJ1-5
CASSPGQNSFNSPLHF | TGTGCCAGCTCACCGGGACAGAATTCTTTCAATTCACCCCTCCACTTT | TRBV18 | TRBD1 | - | TRBJ1-6
CASSTRGFEAFF | TGTGCCAGCAGTACCAGGGGATTCGAGGCTTTCTTT | TRBV12-3/TRBV12-4 | - | - | TRBJ1-1
CASSFVGPLGTDTQYF | TGTGCCAGTAGTTTCGTTGGGCCCCTGGGCACAGATACGCAGTATTTT | TRBV19 | - | - | TRBJ2-3
CASSFDRGVGYTF | TGTGCCAGCAGTTTCGACAGGGGAGTTGGCTACACCTTC | TRBV6-5 | TRBD1 | - | TRBJ1-2
CASSPQTGNSPLHF | TGTGCCAGCTCACCACAAACAGGGAATTCACCCCTCCACTTT | TRBV18 | - | - | TRBJ1-6